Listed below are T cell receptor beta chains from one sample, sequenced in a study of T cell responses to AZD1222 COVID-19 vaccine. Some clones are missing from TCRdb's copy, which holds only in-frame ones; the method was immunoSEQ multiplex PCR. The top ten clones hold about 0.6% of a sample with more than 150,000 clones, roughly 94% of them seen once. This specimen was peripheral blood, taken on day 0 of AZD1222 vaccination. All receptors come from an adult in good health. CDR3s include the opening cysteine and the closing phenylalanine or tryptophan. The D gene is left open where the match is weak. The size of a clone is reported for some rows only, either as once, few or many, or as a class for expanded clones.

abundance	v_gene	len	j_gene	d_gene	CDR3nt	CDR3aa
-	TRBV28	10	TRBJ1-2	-	TGTGCCAGCGGGAAGGGTGGCTACACCTTC	CASGKGGYTF
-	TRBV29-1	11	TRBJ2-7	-	TGCAGCGTTGTCGCGTCCTACGAGCAGTACTTC	CSVVASYEQYF
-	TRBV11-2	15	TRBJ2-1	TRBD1	TGTGCCAGCAGCTACGGGACAGGGATCCGCAATGAGCAGTTCTTC	CASSYGTGIRNEQFF
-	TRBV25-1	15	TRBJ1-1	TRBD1	TGTGCCAGCAGTCCCACCCACGGACAGGAAGGCCTAGCTTTCTTT	CASSPTHGQEGLAFF
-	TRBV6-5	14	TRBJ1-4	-	TGTGCCAGCAGGCCCACAGGGAGAAATGAAAAACTGTTTTTT	CASRPTGRNEKLFF
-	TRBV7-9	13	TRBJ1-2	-	TGTGCCAGCAGCTTAACTACGTCCTATGGCTACACCTTC	CASSLTTSYGYTF
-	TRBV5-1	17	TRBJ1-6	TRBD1	TGCGCCAGCAGCTCAAATCGTCAAGGACAGGGGAATTCACCCCTCCACTTT	CASSSNRQGQGNSPLHF
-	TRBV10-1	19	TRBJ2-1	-	TGCGCCAGCAGAAAAGTCCAGACTTTATATAGTTACTTCTACAATGAGCAGTTCTTC	CASRKVQTLYSYFYNEQFF
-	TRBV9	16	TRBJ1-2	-	TGTGCCAGCAGCGCCGAGAGCGGGGGGGCCGTTCGTGGCTACACCTTC	CASSAESGGAVRGYTF
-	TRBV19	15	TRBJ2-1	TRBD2	TGTGCCAGTAGTAAGCGGGCGGGAGAGTACAATGAGCAGTTCTTC	CASSKRAGEYNEQFF
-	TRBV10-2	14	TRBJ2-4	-	TGCGCCAGCATTGACCGAGTAGCCAAAAACATTCAGTACTTC	CASIDRVAKNIQYF
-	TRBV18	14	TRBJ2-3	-	TGTGCCAGCTCACGTACAGGGTTCACAGATACGCAGTATTTT	CASSRTGFTDTQYF
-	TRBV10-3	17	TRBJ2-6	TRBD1	TGTGCCATCACCCCCGGGACAGGGAGCTCTGGGGCCAACGTCCTGACTTTC	CAITPGTGSSGANVLTF
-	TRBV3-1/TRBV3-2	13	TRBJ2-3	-	TGTGCCAGCAGCCAAGATGGCACAGATACGCAGTATTTT	CASSQDGTDTQYF
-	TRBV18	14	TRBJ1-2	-	TGTGCCAGCTCACCAGATCTGGGCACCTATGGCTACACCTTC	CASSPDLGTYGYTF
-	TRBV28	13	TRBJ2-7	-	TGTGCCAGCAGTGCCCGGGGCACTTACGAGCAGTACTTC	CASSARGTYEQYF
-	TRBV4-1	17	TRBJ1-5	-	TGCGCCAGCAGCCACTCAGACGAGGGGCCAAGAGATCAGCCCCAGCATTTT	CASSHSDEGPRDQPQHF
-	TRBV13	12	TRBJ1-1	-	TGTGCCAGCAGCTTACTAAGAACTGAAGCTTTCTTT	CASSLLRTEAFF
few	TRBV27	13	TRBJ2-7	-	TGTGCCAGCAGTTTAGCGGTCCGCTACGAGCAGTACTTC	CASSLAVRYEQYF
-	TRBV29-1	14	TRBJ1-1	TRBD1	TGCAGCGTTTCCCCTACAGGGGGAAAGACTGAAGCTTTCTTT	CSVSPTGGKTEAFF
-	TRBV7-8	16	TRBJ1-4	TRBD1	TGTGCCAGCCCGTTGGACAGGGACGGACTGAAGTGGAAACTGTTTTTT	CASPLDRDGLKWKLFF
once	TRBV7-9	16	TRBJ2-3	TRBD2	TGTGCCAGCAGCCATAGACTAGCGGGAACTCGGAATACGCAGTATTTT	CASSHRLAGTRNTQYF
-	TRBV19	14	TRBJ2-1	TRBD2	TGTGCCAGTGGTCGGGAGGGCCGGGACAATGAGCAGTTCTTC	CASGREGRDNEQFF
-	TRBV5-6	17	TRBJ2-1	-	TGTGCCAGCAGCTTGGGGATGGGGCCCCACCCCTACAATGAGCAGTTCTTC	CASSLGMGPHPYNEQFF
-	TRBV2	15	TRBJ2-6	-	TGTGCCAGCAGTCAGGACTCCTCGGGGGCCAACGTCCTGACTTTC	CASSQDSSGANVLTF
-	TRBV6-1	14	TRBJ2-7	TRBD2	TGTGCCAGCAGTGAACTAGCGGGAGGACGCGAGCAGTACTTC	CASSELAGGREQYF
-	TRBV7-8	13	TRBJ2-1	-	TGTGCCAGCAGCTTAGAGAGGGGTACTGAGCAGTTCTTC	CASSLERGTEQFF
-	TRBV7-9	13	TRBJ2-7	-	TGTGCCAGCAGCTCCTTTCGCCGGGACGAGCAGTACTTC	CASSSFRRDEQYF
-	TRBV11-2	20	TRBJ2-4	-	TGTGCCAGCAGCTTAGATACTCGGGACCCGAGAATCGAGGCCAAAAACATTCAGTACTTC	CASSLDTRDPRIEAKNIQYF
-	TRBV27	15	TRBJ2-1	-	TGTGCCAGCAGTTTAACACGGAGCTCCTACAATGAGCAGTTCTTC	CASSLTRSSYNEQFF
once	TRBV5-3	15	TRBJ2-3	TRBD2	TGTGCCAGAACCCTCCGGGGACTACCTCCAGATACGCAGTATTTT	CARTLRGLPPDTQYF
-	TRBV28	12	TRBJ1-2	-	TGTGCCAGCAGTTTCGAGGGGCTAGGCTACACCTTC	CASSFEGLGYTF
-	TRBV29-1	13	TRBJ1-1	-	TGCAGCGGTCATACAGGATTTATGCCTGAAGCTTTCTTT	CSGHTGFMPEAFF
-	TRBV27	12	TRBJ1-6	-	TGTGCCAGCAGTTTCGGGGGATCACCCCTCCACTTT	CASSFGGSPLHF
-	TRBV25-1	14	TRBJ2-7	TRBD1	TGTGCCAGCGCGGGACACAGGGGGTTTTACGAGCAGTACTTC	CASAGHRGFYEQYF
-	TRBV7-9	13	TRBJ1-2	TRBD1	TGTGCCAGCAGCTTGGAGACAGGGGGCGACTACACCTTC	CASSLETGGDYTF
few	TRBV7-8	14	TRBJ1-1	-	TGTGCCAGCGGGTTCCGGGACATGAACACTGAAGCTTTCTTT	CASGFRDMNTEAFF
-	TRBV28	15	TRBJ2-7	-	TGTGCCAGCAACCCTACAGGAGAACTCTCTTACGAGCAGTACTTC	CASNPTGELSYEQYF
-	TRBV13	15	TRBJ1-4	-	TGTGCCAGCAGCTTACGACAGCCTGCAGGAGAAAAACTGTTTTTT	CASSLRQPAGEKLFF
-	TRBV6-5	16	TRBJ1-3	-	TGTGCCAGCAGTTCTTGGACGTTCAGCTCTGGAAACACCATATATTTT	CASSSWTFSSGNTIYF
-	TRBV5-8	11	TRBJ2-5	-	TGTGCCAGCAGCTTATTGGAGACCCAGTACTTC	CASSLLETQYF
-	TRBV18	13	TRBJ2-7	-	TGTGCCAGCTCACCGAGGGTCTCCTACGAGCAGTACTTC	CASSPRVSYEQYF
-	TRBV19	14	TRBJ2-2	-	TGTGCCAGTAGTTTGACAGGAGACACCGGGGAGCTGTTTTTT	CASSLTGDTGELFF
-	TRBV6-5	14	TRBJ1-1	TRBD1	TGTGCCAGCAGTCGACAGGGGGCAGGGACTGAAGCTTTCTTT	CASSRQGAGTEAFF
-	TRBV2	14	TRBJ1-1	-	TGTGCCAGCCAAAAAACACAGGTAATCGCTGAAGCTTTCTTT	CASQKTQVIAEAFF
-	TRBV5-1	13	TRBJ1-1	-	TGCGCCAGCAGCTCTACCCGTGACGAAAAGACTTTCTTT	CASSSTRDEKTFF
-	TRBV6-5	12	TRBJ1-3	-	TGTGCCAGCAGTAGGCCTGGAAACACCATATATTTT	CASSRPGNTIYF
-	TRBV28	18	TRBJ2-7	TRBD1	TGTGCCAGCAGTTTTAATCCAGGGGGCCCGGTTAAGTCCTACGAGCAGTACTTC	CASSFNPGGPVKSYEQYF